This paragraph covers one TCR beta chain sequence. The target antigen is unknown. The data were obtained in a study of cytomegalovirus exposure and HLA in healthy donors. On the study more broadly: Across some 400 genotyped donors, approximately 80% landed in the Caucasian-associated ancestry cluster. Whole-study results and caveats: Reports indicate that TCR beta sequences accurately predicted the HLA-A and HLA-B alleles of most subjects.

This PCR relied on a set of 60 Vbeta primers and 13 Jbeta primers. Clones were read by immunoSEQ multiplex PCR, and TCRdb kept only the in-frame ones, dropping some. The profile shows approximately 150,000 clones, about four fifths of them singletons. The CDR3 spans 15 residues. V was clipped by 7 bases and J by 4 bases; unmatched bases: 11. The germline V gene encodes CDR1 MDHEN and CDR2 SYDVKM. Material for sequencing was PBMCs. V usage is TRBV28 and J usage is TRBJ2-7; 9 bases line up with TRBD1. The receptor was derived from a young man in good health and CMV-seronegative. The CDR3, as DNA: TGTGCCAGCACCCGGCCCGGGACAGGGAGTTACGAGCAGTACTTC. Protein: CASTRPGTGSYEQYF.